The clone carrying this T cell receptor (beta chain) appeared a few times. Assay used: immunoSEQ multiplex PCR; TCRdb lists only in-frame clones, some missing. There are 120,000 to 150,000 clones in the sample; about 90% occur only once, and approximately 2.9% lies in the top ten. Trimming took 0 bases from V and 0 from J; bases not matched to a gene: 6. Per the germline V gene, CDR1 is SGHRS and CDR2 is YFSETQ. The length of the CDR3 is 17 residues. These data belong to a study of control samples from healthy donors and cancer patients. Sequencing was done on a sample of blood. The V and J genes are TRBV5-1 and TRBJ2-1; 7 bases fit TRBD2. The clonotype originates from a man under 40 in good health. CDR3 in DNA: TGCGCCAGCAGCTTGGTGCTGGGCGGGAGCTCCTACAATGAGCAGTTCTTC. Residues: CASSLVLGGSSYNEQFF.